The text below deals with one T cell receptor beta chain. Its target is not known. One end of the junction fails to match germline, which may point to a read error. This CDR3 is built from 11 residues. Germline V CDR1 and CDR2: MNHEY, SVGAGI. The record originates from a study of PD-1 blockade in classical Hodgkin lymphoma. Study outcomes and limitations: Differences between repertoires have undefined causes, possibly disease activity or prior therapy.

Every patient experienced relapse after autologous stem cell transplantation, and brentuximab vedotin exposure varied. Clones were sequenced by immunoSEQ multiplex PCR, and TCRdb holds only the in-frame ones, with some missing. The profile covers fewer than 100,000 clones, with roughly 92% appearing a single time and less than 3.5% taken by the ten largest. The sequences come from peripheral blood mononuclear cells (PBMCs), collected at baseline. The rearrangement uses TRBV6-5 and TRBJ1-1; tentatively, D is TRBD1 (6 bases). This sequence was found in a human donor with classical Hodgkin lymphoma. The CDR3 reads CASSYSGARVF. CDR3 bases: TGTGCCAGCAGTTACTCGGGGGCGAGGGTCTTT.